This TCR beta chain was captured by sequencing in a study of Ad26.COV2.S vaccination and SARS-CoV-2 variants. On the study more broadly: COV1001, an Ad26.COV2.S trial, supplied this vaccine-arm donor.

This clone has just one count. This table comes from immunoSEQ multiplex PCR, and its TCRdb copy is limited to in-frame clones, with some not included. The sample has approximately 350,000 clones, 87% seen once; the top ten hold roughly 3.1%. Treatment indicated: about 20 received Ad26.COV2.S at low or high dose, single or two shots; roughly five received placebo; per-sample allocation not given. The investigators took samples on day 63 after the first vaccine or placebo injection. The sequencing here drew on peripheral blood, taken in a trial of Ad26.COV2.S vaccine versus placebo. This TCR derives from a person between 18 and 60 years old who received the Ad26.COV2.S COVID-19 vaccine or a placebo.

DNA of the CDR3: TGTGCCAGCAGTTACGCGCGGGGGGAATACAATGAGCAGTTCTTC. It specifies CASSYARGEYNEQFF. V and J are TRBV6-5 and TRBJ2-1, with 8 bases lining up with TRBD2. The CDR3 spans 15 residues. The V gene end was trimmed by 2 bases and the J gene end by 4 bases; junction bases not matched to a gene: 4. Germline V gives CDR1 MNHEY, CDR2 SVGAGI.